This T cell receptor beta chain was captured by sequencing in a study of shared T cell receptors in the human thymus. TCRdb's copy holds only in-frame clones and misses some; the assay was immunoSEQ multiplex PCR. Of some 700,000 clones in the sample, roughly 90% were seen once. V lost 1 base to trimming and J lost 0 bases, with 13 bases between them. CDR1 and CDR2 from the germline V gene are LNHDA and SQIVND (reference sequence). The CDR3 sequence is 17 residues long. The same sample was also used in a study of human thymus T cells. That paper states: Thymus tissue was removed during corrective cardiac surgery.

Sequenced input: thymocytes. The TCR sequence derives from a boy younger than two with a congenital heart defect. J is TRBJ1-5 and V is TRBV19; no clear D gene. DNA of the CDR3: TGTGCCAGTAGTATAGGAAATGGCAGTTATAGCAATCAGCCCCAGCATTTT. Protein sequence: CASSIGNGSYSNQPQHF.